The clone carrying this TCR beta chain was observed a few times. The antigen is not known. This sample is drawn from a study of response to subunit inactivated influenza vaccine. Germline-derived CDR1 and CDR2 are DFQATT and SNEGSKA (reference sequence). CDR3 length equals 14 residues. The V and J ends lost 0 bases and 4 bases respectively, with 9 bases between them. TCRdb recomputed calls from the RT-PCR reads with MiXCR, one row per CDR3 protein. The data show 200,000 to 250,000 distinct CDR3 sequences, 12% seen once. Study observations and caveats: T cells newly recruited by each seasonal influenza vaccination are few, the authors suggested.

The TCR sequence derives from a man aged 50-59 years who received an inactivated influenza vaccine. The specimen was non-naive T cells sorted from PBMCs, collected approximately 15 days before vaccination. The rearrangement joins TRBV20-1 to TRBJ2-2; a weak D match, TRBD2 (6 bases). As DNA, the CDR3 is TGCAGTGCTAGAGACTTGGGAGGCACCGGGGAGCTGTTTTTT. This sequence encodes CSARDLGGTGELFF.